The 21 T cell receptor beta chains in this list originate from one sample, sequenced in a study of blood T cell repertoires in COVID-19. Repertoires were generated with immunoSEQ multiplex PCR, while TCRdb's copy carries only in-frame clones and drops some. The sample consists of about 190,000 clones, about four fifths of them appearing once. The sequenced sample consisted of PBMCs or T cells enriched from blood (not recorded which). The receptor source for this set is a woman in her 30s who had been exposed to COVID-19.

This sequence joins TRBV6-2 or TRBV6-3 and TRBJ2-3, with 8 bases aligning to TRBD2. The germline V gene has CDR1 MNHEY and CDR2 SVGEGT. The CDR3 spans 15 residues. V shed 6 bases, J shed 1 base, and the junction held 6 bases outside the gene matches. CDR3 sequence reads: CASSPSGGGTDTQYF. The CDR3 nucleotides read TGTGCCAGCAGCCCCAGCGGGGGTGGCACAGATACGCAGTATTTT.

The chain recombines TRBV7-9 with TRBJ2-7; 8 positions match TRBD1. The CDR3 sequence is 13 residues long. Germline-derived CDR1 and CDR2 are SEHNR and FQNEAQ (reference sequence). V lost 7 bases to trimming and J lost 6 bases; unmatched junction nucleotides: 8. CDR3 in amino acids: CASTGQGDVEQYF. The CDR3 region has the DNA TGTGCCAGCACCGGACAGGGTGACGTCGAGCAGTACTTC.

This chain links TRBV5-6 with TRBJ2-7; TRBD1 aligns across 9 bases. J lost 3 bases, V lost 4 bases, and 5 bases had no gene match. Germline V gene lookup returns CDR1 SGHDT and CDR2 YYEEEE. The length of the CDR3 is 14 residues. The CDR3: CASSGPGQGYEQYF. Here the CDR3 DNA reads TGTGCCAGCAGCGGACCGGGACAGGGCTACGAGCAGTACTTC.

The CDR3 nucleotides are TGTGCCAGCAGCCAAGGGGCAGGCTATGGCTACACCTTC. Translating it yields CASSQGAGYGYTF. The rearrangement links TRBV14 to TRBJ1-2; D is uncertain. The CDR3 is made up of 13 amino acids. Germline loops: CDR1 SGHDN, CDR2 FVKESK. V was pared by 1 base and J by 4 bases, with 7 bases between.

The V call is TRBV6-2 or TRBV6-3, the J call TRBJ1-6; D uncertain. The V end was cut by 6 bases, the J end by 9 bases, with 18 bases between. Germline V gives CDR1 MNHEY, CDR2 SVGEGT. The length of the CDR3 is 15 residues. The CDR3 bases are TGTGCCAGCAGCTGGAACGGGCCTGGAGGTTCACCCCTCCACTTT. Translated, it gives CASSWNGPGGSPLHF.

CDR3 protein: CSVKWGGTDEKLFF. In nucleotides, the CDR3 is TGCAGCGTGAAGTGGGGGGGCACGGATGAAAAACTGTTTTTT. The V call is TRBV29-1, the J call TRBJ1-4, with D maybe TRBD1 (6 bases). This CDR3 comprises 14 residues. Trimming removed 6 bases from V and 6 bases from J, with 17 bases in between. Germline CDR1 is SQVTM and CDR2 is ANQGSEA.

The rearrangement links TRBV7-9 to TRBJ2-5; 7 nucleotides align to TRBD2. This CDR3 is 17 amino acids long. Looked up from germline, CDR1 is SEHNR and CDR2 is FQNEAQ (reference sequence). J was trimmed by 2 bases and V by 5 bases; bases with no gene match: 14. CDR3 DNA sequence: TGTGCCAGCAGCCCCCTGGGGCGGGAGAGACTTCAAGAGACCCAGTACTTC. Translated: CASSPLGRERLQETQYF.

The genes are TRBV4-1 and TRBJ1-1, with D tentatively TRBD1 (6 bases). Between the trimmed V and J ends, which lost 1 base and 4 bases, there was a span of 16 bases. Germline CDR1 MGHRA, CDR2 YSYEKL. The CDR3 extends over 16 amino acids. CDR3 DNA sequence: TGCGCCAGCAGCCAAGTTCTCAGGGGTGATGGCACTGAAGCTTTCTTT. This gives the protein CASSQVLRGDGTEAFF.

The J gene is TRBJ1-5, the V gene TRBV28; D ambiguous. This CDR3 is built from 13 residues. Per the germline V gene, CDR1 is MDHEN and CDR2 is SYDVKM. The germline V and J ends were trimmed by 8 bases and 7 bases, with 15 bases remaining between them. CDR3 sequence: CASHTNDGQPQHF. In nucleotides, the CDR3 is TGTGCCAGCCACACTAACGACGGGCAGCCCCAGCATTTT. The full variable domain, completed using reference TRBV28 and TRBJ1-5, is DVKVTQSSRYLVKRTGEKVFLECVQDMDHENMFWYRQDPGLGLRLIYFSYDVKMKEKGDIPEGYSVSREKKERFSLILESASTNQTSMYLCASHTNDGQPQHFGDGTRLSIL.

This chain joins TRBV30 and TRBJ2-4; D may be TRBD1 (7 bases). Germline V gene data show CDR1 as GTSNPN and CDR2 as SVGIG (reference sequence). The length of the CDR3 is 15 residues. V was shortened by 3 bases and J by 7 bases, with 19 bases between the two germline ends. The CDR3: CAWSKLQGGLNIQYF. The DNA of the CDR3 is TGTGCCTGGAGCAAACTCCAGGGGGGATTGAACATTCAGTACTTC.

The CDR3 bases are TGTGCCACCAGCGCAGTAACGACAGGGCAGCCCCAGCATTTT. It codes for CATSAVTTGQPQHF. The chain combines TRBV15 with TRBJ1-5; 7 bases map to TRBD1. The junction had 8 bases not matched to a gene; V was cut back by 5 bases and J by 7 bases. From germline, CDR1 is LNHNV and CDR2 YYDKDF (reference sequence). The CDR3 has 14 residues.

The chain uses TRBV5-4 and TRBJ2-5; 12 positions match TRBD2. After removal of 4 bases from V and 4 bases from J, the junction contained 5 bases not matched to a gene. The CDR3 loop spans 15 amino acids. The germline gives CDR1 SGHNT, CDR2 YYREEE (reference sequence). The DNA of the CDR3 is TGTGCCAGCAGCGCTAGCGGGGGGGCCCGAGAGACCCAGTACTTC. Translated, it gives CASSASGGARETQYF.

This chain connects TRBV7-2 to TRBJ2-5, with D hard to call. The CDR3 spans 15 residues. Germline CDR1 and CDR2: SGHTA and FQGNSA. V was cut by 3 bases and J by 5 bases, with 16 bases left in between. The CDR3, as DNA: TGTGCCAGCAGCTTGTCACTAACGACCCAGGAGACCCAGTACTTC. Its protein product is CASSLSLTTQETQYF.

The chain couples TRBV7-2 to TRBJ1-2; D might be TRBD1 (6 bases). Germline V gene data show CDR1 as SGHTA and CDR2 as FQGNSA. Trimming removed 3 bases at V and 4 bases at J, with 15 bases between. The CDR3 has 15 residues. The CDR3 protein is CASSLDSSTGYGYTF. The CDR3 DNA reads TGTGCCAGCAGCTTGGACAGCTCCACTGGCTATGGCTACACCTTC.

This clone was detected once. The V and J genes are TRBV9 and TRBJ1-1; D gene uncertain. V shed 0 bases and J shed 4 bases, with 10 bases lying between them. CDR3 length: 14 residues. Per the germline V gene, CDR1 is SGDLS and CDR2 is YYNGEE. Here the CDR3 reads CASSVAGRGTEAFF. CDR3 nucleotides: TGTGCCAGCAGCGTAGCCGGGCGGGGCACTGAAGCTTTCTTT.

The chain employs TRBV2 and TRBJ2-5; 9 bases line up with TRBD1. Looked up from germline, CDR1 is SNHLY and CDR2 is FYNNEI. Unmatched junction bases numbered 16, after V lost 6 bases and J lost 5 bases. CDR3 length equals 17 residues. The CDR3: CASSRFRRTGEGETQYF. CDR3 nucleotide sequence: TGTGCCAGCAGCAGGTTCCGAAGGACAGGGGAGGGGGAGACCCAGTACTTC.

This clone was detected once. V usage is TRBV9 and J usage is TRBJ1-3, with D possibly being TRBD1 (5 bases). The CDR3 contains 15 residues. Germline V gives CDR1 SGDLS, CDR2 YYNGEE. The V gene lost 0 bases and the J gene lost 2 bases, with 9 bases spanning the gap. CDR3 in amino acids: CASSVAGPPGNTIYF. The CDR3, as DNA: TGTGCCAGCAGCGTAGCAGGGCCCCCTGGAAACACCATATATTTT.

J is TRBJ2-3 and V is TRBV24-1; TRBD2 aligns across 12 bases. CDR1 is KGHDR, CDR2 SFDVKD, per germline. This CDR3 contains 18 residues. The V gene end was trimmed by 3 bases and the J gene end by 0 bases; junction bases not matched to a gene: 6. In DNA form, the CDR3 reads TGTGCCACCAGTGATACGAGGGGACTAGCGGGTAGCACAGATACGCAGTATTTT. Translation: CATSDTRGLAGSTDTQYF.

The chain uses TRBV5-5 and TRBJ1-2; D may be TRBD1 (5 bases). The CDR3 is 13 residues long. Germline loops: CDR1 SGHKS, CDR2 YYEKEE (reference sequence). The germline V and J ends were trimmed by 1 base and 2 bases, with 6 bases remaining between them. The DNA for the CDR3 is TGTGCCAGCAGCTTGCCAGGGAACTATGGCTACACCTTC. Translated: CASSLPGNYGYTF. Full variable domain (remainder filled in from reference TRBV5-5 and TRBJ1-2): DAGVTQSPTHLIKTRGQQVTLRCSPISGHKSVSWYQQVLGQGPQFIFQYYEKEERGRGNFPDRFSARQFPNYSSELNVNALLLGDSALYLCASSLPGNYGYTFGSGTRLTVV.

The chain recombines TRBV10-3 with TRBJ1-3; D is undetermined. V was shortened by 2 bases and J by 0 bases, with 11 bases between the two germline ends. From germline, CDR1 is ENHRY and CDR2 SYGVKD. The CDR3 has 16 amino acids. The CDR3 coding sequence is TGTGCCATCAGTGAGCGCGGGATTTACTCTGGAAACACCATATATTTT. This encodes CAISERGIYSGNTIYF.

The chain uses TRBV18 and TRBJ1-2; no clear D. CDR1 is KGHSH and CDR2 is LQKENI in the germline V gene. This CDR3 contains 15 residues. V was clipped by 3 bases and J by 6 bases, with 17 bases between them. DNA of the CDR3: TGTGCCAGCTCACCGAAGTCGCGGGAACGGGATGGCTACACCTTC. It yields the protein CASSPKSRERDGYTF.